A single T cell receptor (beta chain) is shown here with its context. Its matching antigen is unknown. This entry is derived from a study of PD-L1 blockade in urothelial cancer. At the level of the study: About 90% of the 29 patients were males with bladder-origin urothelial cancer. After treatment start, blood was analyzed at 3 weeks (second dose) and at 6 weeks.

TCRdb keeps only in-frame clones here, not all; method: immunoSEQ multiplex PCR. The table lists 70,000 to 85,000 clones, 84% of them singletons. General study findings and limits: Tumor-linked clones in blood grew more by 3 weeks in durable-benefit patients.

CDR3 size: 15 residues. Germline CDR1 reads MNHEY; CDR2 reads SVGAGI. V was pared by 8 bases and J by 7 bases, with 14 bases of the junction left unmatched. The origin of this receptor is a man between 65 and 80 years old with urothelial cancer. This chain joins TRBV6-5 and TRBJ2-5, with 9 bases that match TRBD1. The source material was PBMCs, sampled around atezolizumab (anti-PD-L1) treatment. The CDR3 DNA is TGTGCCAGCCTCGGACGGACAGGGGTAAGCGGGACCCAGTACTTC. Residues: CASLGRTGVSGTQYF.